This TCR beta chain was captured in a study of cytomegalovirus exposure and HLA in healthy donors. A remark on this clone: Its antigen is unknown.

Study outcomes and limitations: CMV serostatus alone was available as immune exposure information.

PCR amplification relied on 60 Vbeta primers (plus 13 Jbeta primers). TCRdb's copy holds only in-frame clones and misses some; the assay was immunoSEQ multiplex PCR. In the table there are about 110,000 clones, roughly 80% of which are singletons. The TCR sequence derives from a man aged 50-60 years in good health and CMV-seronegative. The sequenced sample consisted of PBMCs.

Here the CDR3 DNA reads TGTGCCAGCAGCCAACGACAGGGGAGATATGGCTACACCTTC. It specifies CASSQRQGRYGYTF. V gene TRBV13 combines with J gene TRBJ1-2; 8 bases line up with TRBD1. Germline CDR1 and CDR2: PRHDT and FYEKMQ (reference sequence). This CDR3 has 14 amino acids. V dropped 5 bases and J dropped 5; count of bases not matched to a gene: 7.